This entry features one T cell receptor beta chain sequence. The antigen is not known. The sample is drawn from a study of T cell responses to AZD1222 COVID-19 vaccine. The CDR3 spans 14 residues. CDR1 is KGHDR, CDR2 SFDVKD, per germline. The J segment lost 6 bases and the V segment lost 0 bases, leaving 2 bases of the junction unmatched. Repertoires were generated with immunoSEQ multiplex PCR, while TCRdb's copy carries only in-frame clones and drops some. The data contain 130,000 or so clones, 65% to 90% of them singletons. Findings and limits, study-wide: Only 5 or 6 individuals given AZD1222 were seropositive at baseline. Spike was spanned by vaccine-associated CD4 TCRs, which were dominant at 160-218 and 743-854. Females made up more of the donors, who were largely white British, and clonal diversity may have come out too low. The peak T cell response came first, and repertoires were sampled only after it.

The receptor's source is an adult who received the MenACWY meningococcal vaccine as a control. Source: peripheral blood, taken 28 days after the second dose of the MenACWY control vaccine. The gene calls are TRBV24-1 and TRBJ1-2; TRBD1 matches at 8 bases. CDR3 in amino acids: CATSDLQGADGYTF. The CDR3 nucleotides read TGTGCCACCAGTGATTTGCAGGGGGCTGATGGCTACACCTTC.